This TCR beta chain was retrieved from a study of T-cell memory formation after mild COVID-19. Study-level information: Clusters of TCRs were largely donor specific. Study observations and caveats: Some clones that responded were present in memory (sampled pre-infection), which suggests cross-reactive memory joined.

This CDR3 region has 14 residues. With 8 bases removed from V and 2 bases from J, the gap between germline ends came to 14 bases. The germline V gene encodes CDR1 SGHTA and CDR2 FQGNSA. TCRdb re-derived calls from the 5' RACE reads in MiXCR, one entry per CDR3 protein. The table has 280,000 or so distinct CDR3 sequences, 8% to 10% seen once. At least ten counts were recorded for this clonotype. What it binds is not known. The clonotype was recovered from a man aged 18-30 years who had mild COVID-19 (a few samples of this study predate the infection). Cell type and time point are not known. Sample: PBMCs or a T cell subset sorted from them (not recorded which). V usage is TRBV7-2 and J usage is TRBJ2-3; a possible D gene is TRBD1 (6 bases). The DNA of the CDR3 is TGTGCCAGCGGGGGCGTCCTCTTCACAGATACGCAGTATTTT. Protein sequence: CASGGVLFTDTQYF.